These T cell receptor beta chains were read from a single sample in a study of blood T cell repertoires in COVID-19. TCRdb's table, derived via immunoSEQ multiplex PCR, lists solely in-frame clones and lacks some. The sample holds approximately 500,000 clones, roughly 88% seen once. The specimen was peripheral blood. All receptors come from a human donor in a cohort sampled during active COVID-19. Both conserved end residues are part of each CDR3. The order of the fields is D gene, clone size, J gene, CDR3 length, V gene, CDR3 protein, CDR3 DNA. D genes are given only for firm matches. For some rows the clone size is stated as once, few or many, or as a class when expanded; others skip it.

d_gene: -
abundance: -
j_gene: TRBJ1-2
len: 15
v_gene: TRBV19
CDR3aa: CASSIVGTLIYGYTF
CDR3nt: TGTGCCAGTAGTATAGTCGGGACTCTTATTTATGGCTACACCTTC

d_gene: TRBD2
abundance: -
j_gene: TRBJ2-1
len: 15
v_gene: TRBV7-2
CDR3aa: CASSLAAGSYNEQFF
CDR3nt: TGTGCCAGCAGCTTGGCAGCGGGATCCTACAATGAGCAGTTCTTC

d_gene: TRBD2
abundance: -
j_gene: TRBJ2-7
len: 17
v_gene: TRBV7-9
CDR3aa: CASSFVRGAGVSGEQYF
CDR3nt: TGTGCCAGCAGCTTTGTTAGGGGCGCGGGAGTGTCTGGCGAGCAGTACTTC

d_gene: -
abundance: -
j_gene: TRBJ2-3
len: 15
v_gene: TRBV28
CDR3aa: CASSTIEGVTDTQYF
CDR3nt: TGTGCCAGCAGCACGATTGAGGGCGTCACAGATACGCAGTATTTT

d_gene: -
abundance: once
j_gene: TRBJ2-1
len: 15
v_gene: TRBV28
CDR3aa: CASILGGGLGNEQFF
CDR3nt: TGTGCCAGCATCCTAGGGGGTGGCCTCGGGAATGAGCAGTTCTTC

d_gene: -
abundance: -
j_gene: TRBJ2-6
len: 14
v_gene: TRBV23-1
CDR3aa: CATTVGSGANVLTF
CDR3nt: TGCGCCACCACCGTCGGGTCTGGGGCCAACGTCCTGACTTTC

d_gene: TRBD2
abundance: -
j_gene: TRBJ2-3
len: 17
v_gene: TRBV30
CDR3aa: CAWVPGTSGRAADTQYF
CDR3nt: TGTGCCTGGGTCCCTGGAACTAGCGGGAGGGCCGCAGATACGCAGTATTTT

d_gene: -
abundance: -
j_gene: TRBJ2-1
len: 13
v_gene: TRBV3-1/TRBV3-2
CDR3aa: CASSPPRNNEQFF
CDR3nt: TGTGCCAGCAGCCCCCCTAGGAACAATGAGCAGTTCTTC

d_gene: -
abundance: -
j_gene: TRBJ1-1
len: 11
v_gene: TRBV28
CDR3aa: CASSLGGRGFF
CDR3nt: TGTGCCAGCAGTTTGGGGGGGCGTGGTTTCTTT

d_gene: TRBD1
abundance: -
j_gene: TRBJ1-4
len: 15
v_gene: TRBV19
CDR3aa: CASRGTGSDGEKLFF
CDR3nt: TGTGCCAGTAGGGGGACAGGGTCGGATGGAGAAAAACTGTTTTTT

d_gene: -
abundance: -
j_gene: TRBJ1-1
len: 10
v_gene: TRBV29-1
CDR3aa: CSASGTNDFF
CDR3nt: TGCAGCGCCTCCGGGACAAACGATTTCTTT

d_gene: TRBD2
abundance: -
j_gene: TRBJ2-1
len: 18
v_gene: TRBV7-2
CDR3aa: CASSLGRRASGRINEQFF
CDR3nt: TGTGCCAGCAGCTTAGGGCGCAGGGCTAGCGGGAGAATCAATGAGCAGTTCTTC

d_gene: TRBD2
abundance: -
j_gene: TRBJ2-7
len: 17
v_gene: TRBV7-3
CDR3aa: CASSLTGPASGSYEQYF
CDR3nt: TGTGCCAGCAGCTTAACCGGTCCGGCTAGCGGGAGTTACGAGCAGTACTTC

d_gene: TRBD1
abundance: once
j_gene: TRBJ2-1
len: 15
v_gene: TRBV29-1
CDR3aa: CSAEPGQSFYNEQFF
CDR3nt: TGCAGCGCCGAACCGGGACAGAGCTTCTACAATGAGCAGTTCTTC

d_gene: TRBD2
abundance: -
j_gene: TRBJ2-1
len: 14
v_gene: TRBV19
CDR3aa: CASGSGRAYNEQFF
CDR3nt: TGTGCCAGTGGAAGCGGGAGGGCCTACAATGAGCAGTTCTTC

d_gene: -
abundance: -
j_gene: TRBJ2-7
len: 14
v_gene: TRBV7-2
CDR3aa: CASSPRGVTYEQYF
CDR3nt: TGTGCCAGCAGCCCCCGGGGTGTTACCTACGAGCAGTACTTC

d_gene: -
abundance: many
j_gene: TRBJ1-5
len: 14
v_gene: TRBV27
CDR3aa: CARTETGPNQPQHF
CDR3nt: TGTGCCAGGACCGAGACAGGACCCAATCAGCCCCAGCATTTT

d_gene: TRBD1
abundance: -
j_gene: TRBJ2-7
len: 13
v_gene: TRBV30
CDR3aa: CAWVGQGFYEQYF
CDR3nt: TGTGCCTGGGTGGGACAGGGTTTCTACGAGCAGTACTTC

d_gene: -
abundance: -
j_gene: TRBJ2-3
len: 15
v_gene: TRBV5-1
CDR3aa: CASSLEGRHTDTQYF
CDR3nt: TGCGCCAGCAGCTTGGAAGGCCGACACACAGATACGCAGTATTTT

d_gene: TRBD2
abundance: -
j_gene: TRBJ2-5
len: 15
v_gene: TRBV7-3
CDR3aa: CASSLAGGNQETQYF
CDR3nt: TGTGCCAGCAGCTTAGCGGGAGGGAATCAAGAGACCCAGTACTTC

d_gene: -
abundance: -
j_gene: TRBJ2-6
len: 15
v_gene: TRBV9
CDR3aa: CASKLDNSGANVLTF
CDR3nt: TGTGCCAGCAAACTTGACAATTCTGGGGCCAACGTCCTGACTTTC

d_gene: -
abundance: -
j_gene: TRBJ2-2
len: 14
v_gene: TRBV5-4
CDR3aa: CASSMGRNTGELFF
CDR3nt: TGTGCCAGCAGCATGGGGAGGAACACCGGGGAGCTGTTTTTT

d_gene: -
abundance: once
j_gene: TRBJ1-1
len: 13
v_gene: TRBV30
CDR3aa: CAWTPRVGTEAFF
CDR3nt: TGTGCCTGGACCCCCCGGGTGGGCACTGAAGCTTTCTTT

d_gene: -
abundance: -
j_gene: TRBJ2-2
len: 14
v_gene: TRBV5-1
CDR3aa: CASSLADSTGELFF
CDR3nt: TGCGCCAGCAGCTTGGCAGACAGCACCGGGGAGCTGTTTTTT

d_gene: TRBD1
abundance: -
j_gene: TRBJ1-2
len: 14
v_gene: TRBV9
CDR3aa: CASSPGQAFYGYTF
CDR3nt: TGTGCCAGCAGCCCAGGACAGGCGTTCTATGGCTACACCTTC

d_gene: -
abundance: -
j_gene: TRBJ2-1
len: 15
v_gene: TRBV5-1
CDR3aa: CASSPLGGSYNEQFF
CDR3nt: TGCGCCAGCAGCCCATTAGGGGGATCTTACAATGAGCAGTTCTTC

d_gene: TRBD2
abundance: -
j_gene: TRBJ2-3
len: 17
v_gene: TRBV7-3
CDR3aa: CASSLNPRTSGTDTQYF
CDR3nt: TGTGCCAGCAGCTTAAACCCCAGGACTAGCGGTACCGATACGCAGTATTTT

d_gene: -
abundance: -
j_gene: TRBJ2-1
len: 13
v_gene: TRBV19
CDR3aa: CASSIQVYNEQFF
CDR3nt: TGTGCCAGTAGTATTCAGGTATACAATGAGCAGTTCTTC

d_gene: TRBD2
abundance: -
j_gene: TRBJ2-1
len: 17
v_gene: TRBV27
CDR3aa: CASSFRRLAGAYNEQFF
CDR3nt: TGTGCCAGCAGTTTCCGCCGACTAGCGGGAGCGTACAATGAGCAGTTCTTC

d_gene: TRBD1
abundance: -
j_gene: TRBJ1-1
len: 13
v_gene: TRBV30
CDR3aa: CAWKQGMNTEAFF
CDR3nt: TGTGCCTGGAAACAGGGGATGAACACTGAAGCTTTCTTT

d_gene: -
abundance: -
j_gene: TRBJ2-3
len: 14
v_gene: TRBV11-2
CDR3aa: CASSPRSVGDTQYF
CDR3nt: TGTGCCAGCAGCCCCCGGAGTGTCGGAGATACGCAGTATTTT

d_gene: TRBD1
abundance: -
j_gene: TRBJ2-5
len: 14
v_gene: TRBV19
CDR3aa: CASSLGQALETQYF
CDR3nt: TGTGCCAGTAGTCTCGGACAGGCTCTTGAGACCCAGTACTTC

d_gene: -
abundance: once
j_gene: TRBJ2-2
len: 15
v_gene: TRBV20-1
CDR3aa: CSASLRGVNTGELFF
CDR3nt: TGCAGTGCTAGTCTGCGGGGAGTGAACACCGGGGAGCTGTTTTTT

d_gene: -
abundance: -
j_gene: TRBJ2-4
len: 15
v_gene: TRBV7-2
CDR3aa: CASSVIQVAKNIQYF
CDR3nt: TGTGCCAGCAGCGTAATACAGGTAGCCAAAAACATTCAGTACTTC

d_gene: TRBD2
abundance: once
j_gene: TRBJ2-1
len: 15
v_gene: TRBV7-2
CDR3aa: CASSLWAGGYNEQFF
CDR3nt: TGTGCCAGCAGCTTATGGGCGGGAGGCTACAATGAGCAGTTCTTC

d_gene: -
abundance: -
j_gene: TRBJ1-1
len: 15
v_gene: TRBV7-6
CDR3aa: CASSLLQGGETEAFF
CDR3nt: TGTGCCAGCAGCTTACTCCAGGGAGGGGAGACTGAAGCTTTCTTT

d_gene: TRBD2
abundance: few
j_gene: TRBJ2-7
len: 15
v_gene: TRBV11-3
CDR3aa: CASSYGLAGDDEQYF
CDR3nt: TGTGCCAGCAGCTACGGACTAGCGGGAGATGACGAGCAGTACTTC

d_gene: TRBD2
abundance: -
j_gene: TRBJ2-1
len: 15
v_gene: TRBV28
CDR3aa: CASRLQAGGPDEQFF
CDR3nt: TGTGCCAGCAGGTTACAGGCGGGAGGGCCCGATGAGCAGTTCTTC